The 2 T cell receptor beta chains below all came from one sample that was sequenced in a study of tumor and adjacent non-tumor tissue in lung cancer. TCRbeta libraries were built with three rounds of nested PCR, modified from ARM-PCR. TCRdb itself ran the multiplex PCR reads through MiXCR, one entry per CDR3 protein. Of under 250,000 distinct CDR3 sequences detected, around 71% appear once; the ten largest clones hold under 30%. No cell sorting was done before RNA was extracted from the tissue. Material for sequencing was lung tumor tissue. Source of these receptors: a man aged 55 to 70 with non-small cell lung cancer.

The rearrangement joins TRBV20-1 to TRBJ2-1, with 8 positions matching TRBD2. V trimming: 3 bases; J trimming: 5 bases; junction bases outside the gene matches: 9. The CDR3 covers 15 residues. The germline V gene encodes CDR1 DFQATT and CDR2 SNEGSKA (reference sequence). Written as DNA, the CDR3 is TGCAGTGCTAGGGGCAGCGGGGGCCGCCACAATGAGCAGTTCTTC. Translating gives CSARGSGGRHNEQFF.

The sample holds a few counts of this clonotype. A read error may explain this, as a much larger clone is one base away. The rearrangement uses TRBV11-2 and TRBJ2-5, with TRBD1 as a possible D gene (6 bases). CDR1 SGHAT and CDR2 FQNNGV come from the germline V gene. Trimming stripped 7 bases from V and 1 base from J, with 19 bases between. This CDR3 contains 16 residues. The CDR3 region has the DNA TGTGCCAGCAACTTTTGGGCAGGGGCCTTCCAAGAGACCCAGTACTTC. Translated: CASNFWAGAFQETQYF.